One sample yielded the 10 T cell receptor beta chains listed below, sequenced in a study of shared clonotypes between healthy human individuals. Method: immunoSEQ multiplex PCR; TCRdb's copy keeps in-frame clones and lacks some. The sample has fewer than 100,000 clones; under 80% are singletons. Input material: memory CD8+ T cells sorted from blood. Subset noted: CD45RO+ cells pooled with CCR7-negative TemRA cells. The receptors originated from a man aged 25-40 years in good health.

The genes are TRBV15 and TRBJ1-4; D call uncertain. Germline CDR1 and CDR2: LNHNV and YYDKDF (reference sequence). CDR3 length equals 16 residues. Trimming cost V 0 bases and J 2 bases, with 10 bases left between them. Written as DNA, the CDR3 is TGTGCCACCAGCAGAGATCGTGGGTGGACTAATGAAAAACTGTTTTTT. Its protein product is CATSRDRGWTNEKLFF. The full variable domain, in which reference TRBV15 and TRBJ1-4 provide the parts outside the CDR3, is DAMVIQNPRYQVTQFGKPVTLSCSQTLNHNVMYWYQQKSSQAPKLLFHYYDKDFNNEADTPDNFQSRRPNTSFCFLDIRSPGLGDTAMYLCATSRDRGWTNEKLFFGSGTQLSVL.

This clone was observed a few times. This chain connects TRBV28 to TRBJ2-1; tentative D call: TRBD1 (6 bases). CDR1 and CDR2 from the germline V gene are MDHEN and SYDVKM. V lost 11 bases to trimming and J lost 4 bases, with 15 bases between them. There are 13 residues in the CDR3. CDR3 in DNA: TGTGCCTCGCACAGGGAGCTATACAATGAGCAGTTCTTC. Protein sequence: CASHRELYNEQFF.

This chain uses TRBV18 with TRBJ2-2; 7 bases are a match to TRBD2. Germline CDR1 reads KGHSH; CDR2 reads LQKENI. The CDR3 has 16 residues. V was clipped by 0 bases and J by 5 bases; unmatched bases: 6. The DNA of the CDR3 is TGTGCCAGCTCACCACCGTCAAGGGAGGGGACCGGGGAGCTGTTTTTT. Protein: CASSPPSREGTGELFF.

The chain uses TRBV5-8 and TRBJ2-2; tentatively, D is TRBD1 (6 bases). Trimming removed 1 base from V and 4 bases from J, with 11 bases in between. Germline V CDR1 and CDR2: SGHTS, YDEGEE. This CDR3 spans 15 amino acids. This CDR3 reads CASSLSTRGTGELFF. CDR3 coding DNA: TGTGCCAGCAGCTTGTCGACCAGGGGCACCGGGGAGCTGTTTTTT.

This chain uses TRBV7-2 with TRBJ2-7, with 12 bases that match TRBD2. CDR3 length: 20 amino acids. V lost 0 bases, J lost 3 bases, and 15 bases stayed unmatched. The germline V gene encodes CDR1 SGHTA and CDR2 FQGNSA. The CDR3 loop is CASSLAQTSGRGGRGYEQYF. Here the CDR3 DNA reads TGTGCCAGCAGCTTAGCGCAGACTAGCGGGAGAGGGGGGCGGGGCTACGAGCAGTACTTC.

The chain uses TRBV6-4 and TRBJ2-1; D is unresolved. Germline V CDR1 and CDR2: MRHNA, SNTAGT. The V end was cut by 3 bases, the J end by 3 bases, with 6 bases between. The CDR3 has 13 residues. DNA for the CDR3: TGTGCCAGCAGTGAGAATGTCTACAATGAGCAGTTCTTC. Encoded protein: CASSENVYNEQFF.

The table lists this clone with a few counts. The rearrangement joins TRBV30 to TRBJ1-2; TRBD1 matches at 12 bases. Germline V gives CDR1 GTSNPN, CDR2 SVGIG (reference sequence). The J segment lost 13 bases and the V segment lost 1 base, leaving 4 bases of the junction unmatched. The CDR3 extends over 12 amino acids. The CDR3 sequence is CAWSEGQGASTF. The CDR3 DNA sequence: TGTGCCTGGAGTGAGGGACAGGGGGCTTCCACCTTC.

The chain couples TRBV6-5 to TRBJ2-7; 7 bases fit TRBD1. This CDR3 region has 13 residues. V shed 6 bases and J 3 bases; nucleotides not matched to a gene: 5. Germline V lookup: CDR1 MNHEY, CDR2 SVGAGI. CDR3 bases: TGTGCCAGCAGCCTCGGGACAGACTACGAGCAGTACTTC. This sequence encodes CASSLGTDYEQYF.

The rearrangement links TRBV6-1 to TRBJ2-7; unclear D gene. Trimming took off 5 bases at V and 4 bases at J, with 6 bases between the two ends. This CDR3 comprises 11 residues. From germline, CDR1 is MNHNS and CDR2 SASEGT. CDR3 protein: CASSSIYEQYF. The CDR3 nucleotides read TGTGCCAGCAGTTCAATATACGAGCAGTACTTC.

This chain connects TRBV4-1 to TRBJ2-1; the match to TRBD2 covers 9 bases. Germline trimming cut 4 bases from V and 8 bases from J; bases unmatched to any gene: 9. This CDR3 contains 15 residues. CDR1 and CDR2 from the germline V gene are MGHRA and YSYEKL. The CDR3 loop reads CASSLGTSPRYEQFF. The DNA for the CDR3 is TGCGCCAGCAGCCTCGGGACTAGCCCTCGATATGAGCAGTTCTTC.